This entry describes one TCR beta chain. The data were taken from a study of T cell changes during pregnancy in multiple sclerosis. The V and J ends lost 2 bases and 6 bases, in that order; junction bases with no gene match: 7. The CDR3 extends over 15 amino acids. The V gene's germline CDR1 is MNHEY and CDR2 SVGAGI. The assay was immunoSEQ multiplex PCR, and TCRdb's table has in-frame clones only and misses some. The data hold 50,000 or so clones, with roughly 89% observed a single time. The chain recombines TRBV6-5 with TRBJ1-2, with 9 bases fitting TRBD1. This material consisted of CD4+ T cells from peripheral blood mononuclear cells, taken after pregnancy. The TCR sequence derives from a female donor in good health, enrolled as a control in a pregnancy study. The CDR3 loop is CASSYSGTGIHGYTF. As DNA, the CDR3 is TGTGCCAGCAGTTACAGCGGGACAGGGATCCATGGCTACACCTTC.